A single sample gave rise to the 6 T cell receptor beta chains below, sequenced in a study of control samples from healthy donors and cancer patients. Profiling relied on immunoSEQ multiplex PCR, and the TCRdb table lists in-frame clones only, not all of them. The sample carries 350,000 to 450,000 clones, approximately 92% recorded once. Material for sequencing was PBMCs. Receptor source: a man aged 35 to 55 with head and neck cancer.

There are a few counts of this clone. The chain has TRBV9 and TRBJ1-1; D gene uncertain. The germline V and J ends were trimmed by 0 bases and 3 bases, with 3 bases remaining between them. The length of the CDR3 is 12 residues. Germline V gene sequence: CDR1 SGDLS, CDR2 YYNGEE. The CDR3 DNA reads TGTGCCAGCAGCGTAGCAGACACTGAAGCTTTCTTT. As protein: CASSVADTEAFF. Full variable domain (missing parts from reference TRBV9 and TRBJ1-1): DSGVTQTPKHLITATGQRVTLRCSPRSGDLSVYWYQQSLDQGLQFLIQYYNGEERAKGNILERFSAQQFPDLHSELNLSSLELGDSALYFCASSVADTEAFFGQGTRLTVV.

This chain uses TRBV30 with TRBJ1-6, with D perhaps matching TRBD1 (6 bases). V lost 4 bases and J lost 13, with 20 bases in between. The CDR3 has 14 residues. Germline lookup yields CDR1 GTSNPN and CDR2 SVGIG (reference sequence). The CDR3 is CAWTSGQPGGPLHF. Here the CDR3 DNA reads TGTGCCTGGACGTCCGGACAGCCGGGGGGTCCCCTCCACTTT.

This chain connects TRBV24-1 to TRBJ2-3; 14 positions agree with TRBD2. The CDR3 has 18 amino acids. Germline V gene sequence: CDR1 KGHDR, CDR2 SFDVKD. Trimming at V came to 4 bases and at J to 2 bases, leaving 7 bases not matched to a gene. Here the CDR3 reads CATSDRGLAGGFTDTQYF. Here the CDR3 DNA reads TGTGCCACCAGTGACCGCGGACTAGCGGGGGGTTTCACAGATACGCAGTATTTT.

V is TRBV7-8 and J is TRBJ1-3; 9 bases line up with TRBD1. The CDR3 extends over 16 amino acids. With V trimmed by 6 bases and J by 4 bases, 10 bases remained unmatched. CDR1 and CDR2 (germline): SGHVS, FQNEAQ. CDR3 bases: TGTGCCAGCAGGCCCACAGGGGGCATAGGCGGAAACACCATATATTTT. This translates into CASRPTGGIGGNTIYF.

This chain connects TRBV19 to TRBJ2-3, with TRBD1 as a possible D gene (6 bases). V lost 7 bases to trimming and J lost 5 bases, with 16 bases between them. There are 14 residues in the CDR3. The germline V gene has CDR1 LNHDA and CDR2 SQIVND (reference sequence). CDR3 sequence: CASKTGPGEDTQYF. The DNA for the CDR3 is TGTGCCAGTAAGACGGGCCCAGGGGAAGATACGCAGTATTTT.

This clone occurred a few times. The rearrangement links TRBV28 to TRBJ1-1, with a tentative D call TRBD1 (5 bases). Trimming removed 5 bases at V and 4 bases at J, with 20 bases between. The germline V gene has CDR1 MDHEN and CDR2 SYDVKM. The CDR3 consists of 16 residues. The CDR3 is CASSGLGEGLVTEAFF. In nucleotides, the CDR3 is TGTGCCAGCAGTGGCCTGGGGGAGGGTCTGGTCACTGAAGCTTTCTTT.